These T cell receptor beta chains were read from a single sample in a study of blood T cell repertoires in COVID-19. The assay was immunoSEQ multiplex PCR, and TCRdb's table has in-frame clones only and misses some. Among fewer than 400,000 clones listed, nearly 90% were seen once. Sequencing input: PBMCs or T cells enriched from blood (not recorded which). The receptors here all came from a woman in her 30s who had recovered from COVID-19. Both conserved end residues are part of each CDR3. The D gene is left open where the match is weak. Not all rows give a size; the values are once, few, many and, for expanded clones, a class.

clone size: NA
V gene: TRBV7-9
J gene: TRBJ2-1
D gene: NA
CDR3 DNA: TGTGCCAGCAGCTTCGCAGGGGACCCTTACAATGAGCAGTTCTTC
CDR3 protein: CASSFAGDPYNEQFF

clone size: NA
V gene: TRBV6-2/TRBV6-3
J gene: TRBJ2-7
D gene: TRBD1
CDR3 DNA: TGTGCCAGCAGTTACGCCTCGGGACAGGGGTTCTACGAGCAGTACTTC
CDR3 protein: CASSYASGQGFYEQYF

clone size: NA
V gene: TRBV2
J gene: TRBJ2-1
D gene: TRBD1
CDR3 DNA: TGTGCCAGCAGGTCCGGGACAGAATTATACAATGAGCAGTTCTTC
CDR3 protein: CASRSGTELYNEQFF

clone size: NA
V gene: TRBV6-1
J gene: TRBJ2-7
D gene: TRBD2
CDR3 DNA: TGTGCCAGCAGTGAGGGGTGGGGGGGACCTTCCACCTACGAGCAGTACTTC
CDR3 protein: CASSEGWGGPSTYEQYF

clone size: NA
V gene: TRBV9
J gene: TRBJ2-3
D gene: NA
CDR3 DNA: TGTGCCAGCAGCGTAGGGGCCATTGCAGATACGCAGTATTTT
CDR3 protein: CASSVGAIADTQYF

clone size: NA
V gene: TRBV4-3
J gene: TRBJ1-2
D gene: NA
CDR3 DNA: TGCGCCAGCAGCCAAGCTGCAGGGGACTATGGCTACACCTTC
CDR3 protein: CASSQAAGDYGYTF

clone size: NA
V gene: TRBV5-1
J gene: TRBJ2-7
D gene: NA
CDR3 DNA: TGCGCCAGCAGCTTGGCCGGGACATCTTTCTCCTACGAGCAGTACTTC
CDR3 protein: CASSLAGTSFSYEQYF

clone size: once
V gene: TRBV2
J gene: TRBJ2-3
D gene: TRBD1
CDR3 DNA: TGTGCCAGCAGTGACGCACAGGGGAAGGATACGCAGTATTTT
CDR3 protein: CASSDAQGKDTQYF

clone size: NA
V gene: TRBV30
J gene: TRBJ2-1
D gene: TRBD2
CDR3 DNA: TGTGCCTGGAGTGTCGGACTAGCGGGGGGAATCTTGTTCTTC
CDR3 protein: CAWSVGLAGGILFF

clone size: NA
V gene: TRBV3-1/TRBV3-2
J gene: TRBJ2-5
D gene: NA
CDR3 DNA: TGTGCCAGCAGCCATAGGAGGACGTCACAAGAGACCCAGTACTTC
CDR3 protein: CASSHRRTSQETQYF

clone size: NA
V gene: TRBV19
J gene: TRBJ2-3
D gene: NA
CDR3 DNA: TGTGCCAGTAGTATTGGGCTAGCAGAAGATACGCAGTATTTT
CDR3 protein: CASSIGLAEDTQYF

clone size: NA
V gene: TRBV9
J gene: TRBJ2-7
D gene: TRBD1
CDR3 DNA: TGTGCCAGCAGCCCAAAAGACAGGGCACACTACGAGCAGTACTTC
CDR3 protein: CASSPKDRAHYEQYF

clone size: NA
V gene: TRBV4-1
J gene: TRBJ2-7
D gene: NA
CDR3 DNA: TGCGCCAGCAGCCAAGAACTCTCGGACGAGCAGTACTTC
CDR3 protein: CASSQELSDEQYF

clone size: NA
V gene: TRBV18
J gene: TRBJ1-5
D gene: TRBD1
CDR3 DNA: TGTGCCAGCTCATTAGCAGGGGGAAATCAGCCCCAGCATTTT
CDR3 protein: CASSLAGGNQPQHF